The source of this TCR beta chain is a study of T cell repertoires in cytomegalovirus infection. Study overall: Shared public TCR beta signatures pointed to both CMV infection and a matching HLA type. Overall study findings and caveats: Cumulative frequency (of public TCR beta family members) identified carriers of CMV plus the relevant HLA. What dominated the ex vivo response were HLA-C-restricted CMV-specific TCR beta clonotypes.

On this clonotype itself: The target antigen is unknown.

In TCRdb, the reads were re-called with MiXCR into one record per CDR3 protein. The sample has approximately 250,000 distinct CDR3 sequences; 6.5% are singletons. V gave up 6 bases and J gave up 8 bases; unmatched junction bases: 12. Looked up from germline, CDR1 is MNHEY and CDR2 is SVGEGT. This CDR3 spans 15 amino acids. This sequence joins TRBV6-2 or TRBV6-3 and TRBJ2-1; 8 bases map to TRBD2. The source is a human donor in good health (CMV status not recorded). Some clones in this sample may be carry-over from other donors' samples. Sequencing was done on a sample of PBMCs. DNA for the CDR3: TGTGCCAGCAGAGAACCCGGGACTAGTGCCCATGAGCAGTTCTTC. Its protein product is CASREPGTSAHEQFF.